This record concerns one TCR beta chain sequence. The sample comes from a study of T cell changes during pregnancy in multiple sclerosis. Germline trimming cut 0 bases from V and 6 bases from J; bases unmatched to any gene: 15. There are 18 residues in the CDR3. In germline, CDR1 is SGHDT, CDR2 YYEEEE. Clones were sequenced by immunoSEQ multiplex PCR, and TCRdb holds only the in-frame ones, with some missing. The table shows about 57,000 clones, with more than 85% occurring only once. The origin of this receptor is a female donor in good health, enrolled as a control in a pregnancy study. The V gene is TRBV5-6, the J gene TRBJ1-1; 9 bases are a match to TRBD1. The material was peripheral blood, obtained after pregnancy. The CDR3 loop reads CASSLVWRQGGLWAEAFF. The DNA for the CDR3 is TGTGCCAGCAGCTTGGTTTGGAGACAGGGGGGACTCTGGGCTGAAGCTTTCTTT.